What follows are 21 T cell receptor beta chains derived from one specimen sequenced in a study of tumor-infiltrating lymphocytes in primary liver carcinoma. Extraction of RNA together with DNA used roughly 19-32 mg of unsorted bulk tissue. Starting material of approximately 500 ng total RNA yielded TCR beta cDNA via a constant-region primer. ARM-PCR was slightly modified, and three nested multiplex PCR rounds with it gave rise to the TCR beta libraries. The first two PCR rounds used TRBV1-TRBV30 primers with a Cbeta primer, nine to eleven cycles each. Using its own MiXCR run on the multiplex PCR reads, TCRdb lists one record per CDR3 protein. Of approximately 45,000 distinct CDR3 sequences listed, around 75% are singletons. Specimen: tumor-adjacent normal liver tissue. These receptors all come from a woman aged 25 to 45 with primary liver carcinoma and hepatitis B virus infection.

This chain connects TRBV12-3 or TRBV12-4 to TRBJ1-2, with TRBD1 matching 11 bases. Trimming at V came to 5 bases and at J to 4 bases, leaving 12 bases not matched to a gene. The CDR3 has 17 amino acids. In DNA form, the CDR3 reads TGTGCCAGCAGTGTCTCCTCCGGGACAGGGGGGGTCTATGGCTACACCTTC. Translated: CASSVSSGTGGVYGYTF.

The V and J genes are TRBV19 and TRBJ1-1; 8 positions agree with TRBD1. Germline V gene sequence: CDR1 LNHDA, CDR2 SQIVND (reference sequence). Trimming took 7 bases from V and 3 from J; bases not matched to a gene: 10. CDR3 length: 15 residues. Written as DNA, the CDR3 is TGTGCCAGTAACCCGGGGGACAGGAGATACACTGAAGCTTTCTTT. Amino acids: CASNPGDRRYTEAFF.

J is TRBJ2-1 and V is TRBV7-9; 7 bases map to TRBD2. V trimming: 1 base; J trimming: 12 bases; junction bases outside the gene matches: 9. There are 14 residues in the CDR3. The V gene's germline CDR1 is SEHNR and CDR2 FQNEAQ (reference sequence). CDR3 DNA: TGTGCCAGCAGCTTAGGTCTAGAGGGAGGGATGCAGTTCTTC. Its protein is CASSLGLEGGMQFF.

There are many counts of this clonotype. Here the CDR3 DNA reads TGTGCCAGCAGCCAAGGACCCAACACCGGGGAGCTGTTTTTT. This codes for CASSQGPNTGELFF. The V gene is TRBV4-2, the J gene TRBJ2-2; D is unresolved. The CDR3 has 14 residues. Per germline, CDR1 LGHNA and CDR2 YNFKEQ. V was pared by 1 base and J by 2 bases, with 5 bases between.

Comment on this clonotype: No conserved phenylalanine or tryptophan ends this CDR3, so it is likely a read error. The genes are TRBV12-3 or TRBV12-4 and TRBJ1-3; 7 bases match TRBD1. V lost 8 bases and J lost 0; bases outside the gene matches: 7. The CDR3 extends over 15 amino acids. DNA for the CDR3: TGTGCCAGCGGTTGGGACAGAGGCTCTGGAAACACCATATATTCT. It encodes CASGWDRGSGNTIYS.

This clonotype was seen many times. V and J are TRBV28 and TRBJ1-2; the D gene is possibly TRBD1 (5 bases). From germline, CDR1 is MDHEN and CDR2 SYDVKM. Deletions cut 5 bases from V and 7 bases from J, with 11 bases between. CDR3 length: 12 amino acids. CDR3 in amino acids: CASSISGSGYTF. The CDR3 region has the DNA TGTGCCAGCAGTATCTCAGGGTCTGGCTACACCTTC.

This clonotype was counted a single time. The rearrangement joins TRBV4-3 to TRBJ2-7; D gene unclear. The germline V gene has CDR1 LGHNA and CDR2 YSLEER. The CDR3 covers 15 residues. V lost 4 bases to trimming and J lost 4 bases, with 17 bases between them. CDR3 bases: TGCGCCAGCAGCCCCCTCCTTAGAACAGAGTACGAGCAGTACTTC. Its protein is CASSPLLRTEYEQYF.

Details on this clonotype: At one of its ends the junction is not consistent with the germline gene, which may arise from a read error. The chain has TRBV7-9 and TRBJ1-2; D call uncertain. Germline CDR1 and CDR2: SEHNR and FQNEAQ (reference sequence). There are 14 residues in the CDR3. As DNA, the CDR3 is TGTGCCAGTAATGCGGGTTCGGGTAACTGTGGCTACACCTTC. Its translation is CASNAGSGNCGYTF.

The J gene is TRBJ2-1, the V gene TRBV20-1, with 15 bases fitting TRBD2. CDR3 length: 17 residues. The J segment lost 7 bases and the V segment lost 0 bases, leaving 7 bases of the junction unmatched. Looked up from germline, CDR1 is DFQATT and CDR2 is SNEGSKA (reference sequence). In nucleotides, the CDR3 is TGCAGTGCTAGAGAGACACGGACTAGCGGGAGGGTAAATGAGCAGTTCTTC. Translating it yields CSARETRTSGRVNEQFF.

About this clonotype itself: As the CDR3 is not closed by the conserved phenylalanine or tryptophan, this likely results from a read error. V and J are TRBV4-2 and TRBJ1-1; D gene unclear. Germline V CDR1 and CDR2: LGHNA, YNFKEQ. V dropped 9 bases and J dropped 9 bases, with 20 bases sitting between them. This CDR3 has 13 amino acids. The CDR3 spells CARTGGEIRKAFL. The CDR3 coding sequence is TGTGCCAGGACCGGTGGGGAGATAAGGAAAGCTTTCCTT.

A remark on this clonotype: The junction departs from germline at one end; a sequencing error may be responsible. The rearrangement links TRBV11-2 to TRBJ2-1; 9 bases map to TRBD2. CDR3 length: 16 amino acids. Per the germline V gene, CDR1 is SGHAT and CDR2 is FQNNGV. The CDR3 spells CASSTSLAGRYNEQSF. DNA for the CDR3: TGTGCCAGCAGCACCTCTCTAGCGGGAAGATACAATGAGCAGTCATTC. The whole variable domain, remainder taken from reference TRBV11-2 and TRBJ2-1, is EAGVAQSPRYKIIEKRQSVAFWCNPISGHATLYWYQQILGQGPKLLIQFQNNGVVDDSQLPKDRFSAERLKGVDSTLKIQPAKLEDSAVYLCASSTSLAGRYNEQSFGPGTRLTVL.

About this clonotype: At one of its ends the junction is not consistent with the germline gene, which may arise from a read error. The chain couples TRBV18 to TRBJ2-7; a weak D match, TRBD2 (6 bases). CDR3 length equals 16 residues. The germline V gene encodes CDR1 KGHSH and CDR2 LQKENI. The CDR3 nucleotides are TGTACCAGCTCACCGATACCTAGCGACCCGCGCTACGAGCAGTACTTC. Amino acids: CTSSPIPSDPRYEQYF.

The genes are TRBV10-3 and TRBJ2-2; a weak D match, TRBD2 (6 bases). The germline gives CDR1 ENHRY, CDR2 SYGVKD. There are 18 residues in the CDR3. The V end lost 8 bases, the J end lost 13 bases, and 35 bases lay between the germline ends. CDR3: CAISSAEGWQRNTVVLFF. CDR3 in DNA: TGTGCCATCTCAAGTGCGGAGGGGTGGCAGCGGAACACCGTGGTGCTGTTTTTT.

The V and J genes are TRBV10-2 and TRBJ2-7; 7 bases match TRBD1. Trimming at V came to 5 bases and at J to 0 bases, leaving 4 bases not matched to a gene. Germline CDR1 and CDR2: WSHSY and SAAADI. The CDR3 loop spans 14 amino acids. The CDR3 DNA sequence: TGCGCCAGCAGTATGGACAGGTACTCCTACGAGCAGTACTTC. Translating gives CASSMDRYSYEQYF.

The chain carries TRBV29-1 and TRBJ2-7; 9 nucleotides line up with TRBD1. Germline CDR1 and CDR2: SQVTM and ANQGSEA. The CDR3 totals 12 residues. J was trimmed by 3 bases and V by 6 bases; bases with no gene match: 3. CDR3 protein: CSVGTGIYEQYF. DNA of the CDR3: TGCAGCGTCGGGACAGGGATCTACGAGCAGTACTTC.

The gene calls are TRBV12-3 or TRBV12-4 and TRBJ2-2; 7 bases map to TRBD2. The junction had 10 bases not matched to a gene; V was cut back by 3 bases and J by 6 bases. The CDR3 has 16 amino acids. The CDR3 loop reads CASSFRTSGSAGELFF. The CDR3 DNA is TGTGCCAGCAGTTTTAGGACTAGTGGGAGTGCCGGGGAGCTGTTTTTT.

The gene calls are TRBV29-1 and TRBJ1-2; no reliable D call. Germline V CDR1 and CDR2: SQVTM, ANQGSEA. V gave up 5 bases and J gave up 10 bases, with 14 bases separating them. This CDR3 is built from 11 residues. The CDR3 is CSVIVGNVYTF. The DNA for the CDR3 is TGCAGCGTTATAGTGGGAAATGTCTACACCTTC.

This clonotype was seen once. This may be a read error, as it is one base from a much larger clone. The genes are TRBV28 and TRBJ2-1, with D unresolved. V was pared by 7 bases and J by 7 bases, with 8 bases between. The CDR3 loop spans 11 amino acids. Germline-derived CDR1 and CDR2 are MDHEN and SYDVKM. The CDR3, as DNA: TGTGCCAGCAATATAAGAAATGAGCAGTTCTTC. Translated: CASNIRNEQFF.

As to this clonotype: This may stem from a read error, because a much larger clone lies one nucleotide away. V and J are TRBV30 and TRBJ1-2; D uncertain. Germline values: CDR1 GTSNPN, CDR2 SVGIG (reference sequence). This CDR3 has 12 amino acids. Between the trimmed V and J ends, which lost 4 bases and 7 bases, there was a span of 13 bases. In nucleotides, the CDR3 is TGTGCCTGGAATGTAATCCTTCGTGGCTACACCTTC. It encodes CAWNVILRGYTF.

A word on this clonotype: This clone may be a read error of a much larger clone one base away. J is TRBJ2-3 and V is TRBV28; 8 bases align to TRBD2. Germline V gene sequence: CDR1 MDHEN, CDR2 SYDVKM. V lost 5 bases and J lost 2; bases outside the gene matches: 3. The CDR3 has 14 amino acids. The CDR3 region has the DNA TGTGCCAGCAGTATAGCGGGAAACACAGATACGCAGTATTTT. Its protein is CASSIAGNTDTQYF. Full variable domain (outside the CDR3, taken from reference TRBV28 and TRBJ2-3): DVKVTQSSRYLVKRTGEKVFLECVQDMDHENMFWYRQDPGLGLRLIYFSYDVKMKEKGDIPEGYSVSREKKERFSLILESASTNQTSMYLCASSIAGNTDTQYFGPGTRLTVL.

Comments on this clonotype: One end of the junction is discordant with germline, which a read error may explain. This rearrangement joins TRBV4-1 to TRBJ2-6; weak D call: TRBD1 (5 bases). CDR1 is MGHRA and CDR2 is YSYEKL in the germline V gene. The CDR3 sequence is 18 residues long. The CDR3 loop is CASSQDLIGRSGANVLTF. The CDR3 nucleotides read TGCGCCAGCAGCCAAGATCTAATAGGGCGCTCTGGGGCCAACGTCCTGACTTTT.